The 21 T cell receptor beta chains listed next were all sequenced from one sample in a study of blood T cells in healthy people across ages (dated by TCRdb to the mid-2010s). The library was produced with 5' RACE. TCRdb names Illumina HiSeq 2500 as the instrument used. A second PCR of about 7 to 12 cycles was run with a J-beta primer mix and a sample-barcoded 5' primer. The raw public data were reprocessed by TCRdb itself: fastp quality trimming at Q25, MiXCR clonotype calling, in-frame beta chains only. One record per CDR3 amino acid sequence lists the most common genes and DNA. A total of fewer than 950,000 distinct CDR3 sequences appear in this sample, roughly 50% of them only once. Jointly, the top ten make up about 42% of the sample. The sample taken for sequencing was blood. Receptors were obtained from a man older than 75 in good health.

In this sample, this clonotype turned up a few times. This chain connects TRBV15 to TRBJ2-4; weak D call: TRBD2 (6 bases). The germline CDR1 and CDR2 sequences are LNHNV and YYDKDF (reference sequence). With 3 bases removed from V and 0 bases from J, the gap between germline ends came to 9 bases. The CDR3 spans 15 residues. CDR3 amino acids: CATSRGGVAKNIQYF. The CDR3 bases are TGTGCCACCAGCAGGGGCGGGGTAGCCAAAAACATTCAGTACTTC.

The chain combines TRBV6-1 with TRBJ1-4; D is uncertain. The germline V gene has CDR1 MNHNS and CDR2 SASEGT. This CDR3 comprises 15 residues. Trimming removed 2 bases from V and 3 bases from J, with 10 bases in between. Written as DNA, the CDR3 is TGTGCCAGCAGTGAAAATGTGATCCCTAATGAAAAACTGTTTTTT. It specifies CASSENVIPNEKLFF.

The chain employs TRBV18 and TRBJ2-3; the D gene could be TRBD1 or TRBD2 (5 bases each). The CDR3 runs 15 residues. Per the germline V gene, CDR1 is KGHSH and CDR2 is LQKENI. The germline V and J ends were trimmed by 8 bases and 1 base, with 16 bases remaining between them. The CDR3 nucleotides read TGTGCCAGCGCCGGCGAGGGGATTGGCACAGATACGCAGTATTTT. Its protein is CASAGEGIGTDTQYF.

The genes are TRBV27 and TRBJ1-5; D unresolved. V lost 6 bases to trimming and J lost 4 bases, with 16 bases between them. The CDR3 contains 15 residues. From germline, CDR1 is MNHEY and CDR2 SMNVEV (reference sequence). The CDR3 loop is CASRNGGSSNQPQHF. CDR3 DNA sequence: TGTGCCAGCAGGAACGGAGGGTCCTCAAATCAGCCCCAGCATTTT.

At least ten counts were recorded for this clonotype. The chain recombines TRBV3-1 with TRBJ2-7; D remains unclear. This CDR3 is 15 amino acids long. Trimming left V 0 bases short and J 0 bases short, with 9 bases between. Germline values: CDR1 LGHDT, CDR2 YNNKEL (reference sequence). The CDR3: CASSQEGGFSYEQYF. The CDR3, as DNA: TGTGCCAGCAGCCAAGAGGGCGGATTCTCCTACGAGCAGTACTTC.

As to this clonotype: Sequence at one end of the junction differs from germline and may be a read error. This chain uses TRBV11-3 with TRBJ2-1, with TRBD2 matching over 13 bases. This CDR3 has 17 residues. Germline CDR1 is SGHNT and CDR2 is YENEEA. This CDR3 is CASSLYPGLAGNNGQFF. The CDR3 DNA sequence: TGTGCCAGCAGCCTTTACCCGGGACTAGCGGGAAACAATGGGCAGTTCTTC.

In this sample, this clonotype turned up a few times. The chain recombines TRBV6-1 with TRBJ2-7; 11 bases fit TRBD2. The V gene end was trimmed by 7 bases and the J gene end by 2 bases; junction bases not matched to a gene: 4. Germline V gene lookup returns CDR1 MNHNS and CDR2 SASEGT. The CDR3 spans 14 residues. The DNA of the CDR3 is TGTGCCAGCAACCCTAGCGGGAGGCCCTACGAGCAGTACTTC. It encodes CASNPSGRPYEQYF.

The DNA of the CDR3 is TGTGCTGCGGGGCCTTGGAGCTCCTATAATTCACCCCTCCACTTT. Translated: CAAGPWSSYNSPLHF. The chain is built from TRBV27 and TRBJ1-6; weak D call: TRBD1 (5 bases). The germline V gene encodes CDR1 MNHEY and CDR2 SMNVEV (reference sequence). The CDR3 sequence is 15 residues long.

The table lists this clonotype with a few counts. The chain employs TRBV29-1 and TRBJ2-1, with 11 bases matching TRBD2. The length of the CDR3 is 13 residues. V was clipped by 5 bases and J by 8 bases; unmatched bases: 5. Germline CDR1 is SQVTM and CDR2 is ANQGSEA. The CDR3 coding sequence is TGCAGCGTTACTAGCGGGAGTGGGGATGAGCAGTTCTTC. Its protein product is CSVTSGSGDEQFF.

This chain joins TRBV20-1 and TRBJ2-5; possible D gene TRBD2, 5 bases. The V and J ends lost 5 bases and 5 bases respectively, with 21 bases between them. CDR3 length equals 15 residues. Germline CDR1 reads DFQATT; CDR2 reads SNEGSKA (reference sequence). CDR3 nucleotides: TGCAGTGCTGCCCTGGACTGGGCGACCTGGGAGACCCAGTACTTC. It specifies CSAALDWATWETQYF.

This clonotype was picked up a small number of times. The chain carries TRBV6-9 and TRBJ2-3, with 8 bases matching TRBD2. J gave up 8 bases and V 8 bases, and 12 bases lay outside the gene matches. The CDR3 is 14 amino acids. Germline V gives CDR1 MNHGY, CDR2 SVAAGI. This chain's CDR3 is CASLNQRESGTQYF. In nucleotides, the CDR3 is TGTGCCAGCCTAAATCAGCGGGAGAGTGGTACGCAGTATTTT.

The chain combines TRBV3-1 with TRBJ2-1; TRBD2 matches 10 bases. The CDR3 is 21 residues long. CDR1 and CDR2 from the germline V gene are LGHDT and YNNKEL (reference sequence). Unmatched junction bases numbered 20, after V lost 4 bases and J lost 2 bases. The CDR3 sequence: CASSPNKGLARTLPTYNEQFF. The CDR3 DNA sequence: TGTGCCAGCAGCCCGAATAAGGGACTAGCGAGAACCCTTCCAACCTACAATGAGCAGTTCTTC.

A few counts support this clonotype. The junction shows a germline mismatch at one end, possibly a read error. The chain has TRBV5-1 and TRBJ1-6; D gene uncertain. The CDR3 has 15 amino acids. Looked up from germline, CDR1 is SGHRS and CDR2 is YFSETQ. CDR3 amino acids: CASSLVGSYNSPLHF. The DNA of the CDR3 is TGTGCCAGCAGCCTCGTGGGCTCCTATAATTCACCCCTCCACTTT.

V usage is TRBV27 and J usage is TRBJ1-1, with 8 positions matching TRBD1. Unmatched junction bases numbered 4, after V lost 6 bases and J lost 1 base. CDR1 and CDR2 (germline): MNHEY, SMNVEV (reference sequence). The CDR3 length is 14 residues. CDR3 in DNA: TGTGCCAGCAGACAGGACAGGGAGAACACTGAAGCTTTCTTT. This sequence encodes CASRQDRENTEAFF.

The chain combines TRBV29-1 with TRBJ2-1, with D possibly matching TRBD2 (5 bases). Per the germline V gene, CDR1 is SQVTM and CDR2 is ANQGSEA. V was shortened by 5 bases and J by 5 bases, with 19 bases between the two germline ends. This CDR3 contains 15 residues. The CDR3 loop reads CSVSLVSWPNNEQFF. DNA for the CDR3: TGCAGCGTTTCACTAGTATCGTGGCCTAACAATGAGCAGTTCTTC.

The V and J genes are TRBV7-3 and TRBJ2-5; D might be TRBD2 (5 bases). Germline V CDR1 and CDR2: SGHTA, FQGTGA. The CDR3 runs to 12 residues. Trimming removed 5 bases at V and 11 bases at J, with 15 bases between. The CDR3 DNA reads as TGTGCCAGCAGCCCCCGCAGCTGGGAGCAGTACTTC. Its translation is CASSPRSWEQYF.

V and J are TRBV7-2 and TRBJ1-2, with D maybe TRBD1 (5 bases). Trimming shortened V by 10 bases and J by 0 bases, and 12 bases separated the two germline ends. The CDR3 is 13 residues long. From germline, CDR1 is SGHTA and CDR2 FQGNSA. In DNA, the CDR3 is TGTGCCACCCACCGGGGCGCTAACTATGGCTACACCTTC. This encodes CATHRGANYGYTF.

This clonotype was observed once. A much more abundant neighbour one base away suggests this may be a read error. This chain uses TRBV20-1 with TRBJ2-3; 8 nucleotides line up with TRBD2. CDR3 length: 15 amino acids. Germline CDR1 DFQATT, CDR2 SNEGSKA (reference sequence). V gave up 6 bases and J gave up 2 bases; unmatched junction bases: 10. CDR3 nucleotides: TGCAGTGCCCAAGGGGCTAGCGGGTACACAGATACGCAGTATTTT. The encoded protein is CSAQGASGYTDTQYF.

In its sample, this clonotype was seen once. The chain employs TRBV4-1 and TRBJ2-5; D ambiguous. The CDR3 totals 12 residues. The V end was cut by 1 base, the J end by 13 bases, with 13 bases between. Germline-derived CDR1 and CDR2 are MGHRA and YSYEKL. CDR3 amino acids: CASSQGPGARYF. CDR3 DNA sequence: TGCGCCAGCAGCCAAGGTCCAGGAGCGCGGTACTTC.

This chain uses TRBV18 with TRBJ1-3; TRBD1 is a possible D gene (6 bases). V was pared by 3 bases and J by 0 bases, with 18 bases between. This CDR3 is 18 amino acids long. Germline V gives CDR1 KGHSH, CDR2 LQKENI. CDR3 nucleotides: TGTGCCAGCTCACCCCTAGGTTCGGGGGGCATCTCTGGAAACACCATATATTTT. Translation: CASSPLGSGGISGNTIYF.

The chain is built from TRBV5-1 and TRBJ2-6; unclear D gene. CDR3 size: 15 residues. Germline V gene data show CDR1 as SGHRS and CDR2 as YFSETQ. Trimming took off 1 base at V and 0 bases at J, with 5 bases between the two ends. CDR3 loop: CASSLMDSGANVLTF. The CDR3 coding sequence is TGCGCCAGCAGCTTGATGGACTCTGGGGCCAACGTCCTGACTTTC. The variable domain in full, with the rest retrieved from reference TRBV5-1 and TRBJ2-6, is KAGVTQTPRYLIKTRGQQVTLSCSPISGHRSVSWYQQTPGQGLQFLFEYFSETQRNKGNFPGRFSGRQFSNSRSEMNVSTLELGDSALYLCASSLMDSGANVLTFGAGSRLTVL.